This TCR beta chain is drawn from a study of blood T cell repertoires in COVID-19. Turning to the study itself: T cells, B-cell-depleted T cells, or PBMCs supplied cDNA or gDNA.

The germline V and J ends were trimmed by 5 bases and 7 bases, with 16 bases remaining between them. The CDR3 is 15 residues long. Germline CDR1 KGHDR, CDR2 SFDVKD. Original handling: The assay estimated nucleated cells by amplifying reference gene primers. TCRdb's copy holds only in-frame clones and misses some; the assay was immunoSEQ multiplex PCR. From that table come the V and J calls and clone size; the DNA was used to work out D and trimming. The table includes 300,000 to 450,000 clones, roughly 89% detected once. The TCR comes from a woman aged 60-70 years with COVID-19, enrolled during active disease. The chain has TRBV24-1 and TRBJ2-2; D might be TRBD1 (7 bases). The sequenced material came from peripheral blood. CDR3 DNA: TGTGCCACCAGTGTTGCAGGGGGGTCGCACGGGGAGCTGTTTTTT. This encodes CATSVAGGSHGELFF.